This T cell receptor (beta chain) was obtained from a study of T cell changes during pregnancy in multiple sclerosis (dated by TCRdb to about 2019). With respect to the entire study: Changes in the T cell repertoire over the course of pregnancy were examined in this study in women with multiple sclerosis.

Concerning this clone: No cognate antigen has been identified for it. Per-base quality was not reported, and no clone a single base away is much larger than it.

Libraries were built with the immunoSEQ multiplex PCR assay. TCRdb holds this immuneACCESS table with in-frame rearrangements only. Some clones are missing; in checked studies, unresolved V genes explain under half, and the rest has no known cause. The sample includes tens of thousands of clones, with 85% to 95% observed a single time. The ten largest clones add up to 0.52% of the sample. This TCR was sampled from a female donor with multiple sclerosis, enrolled in a pregnancy study. The sequences come from CD4+ T cells from peripheral blood mononuclear cells, collected in the third trimester of pregnancy.

The DNA is as follows: TGTGCCAGCAGCCGGGGAGGAGGTCAGCCCCAGCATTTT. The translation is CASSRGGGQPQHF. The sequence is built from TRBV7-9 and TRBJ1-5, with the D gene uncertain. V loses 5 bases of germline sequence and J loses 6 bases, and the interval between the two ends is 11 bases. CDR1 is given as SEHNR and CDR2 as FQNEAQ, both from the germline V gene (reference sequence). The CDR3 goes from the cysteine to the phenylalanine over 13 residues. Of the read, only the CDR3 DNA is kept; its 39 bases are in frame from base 1.